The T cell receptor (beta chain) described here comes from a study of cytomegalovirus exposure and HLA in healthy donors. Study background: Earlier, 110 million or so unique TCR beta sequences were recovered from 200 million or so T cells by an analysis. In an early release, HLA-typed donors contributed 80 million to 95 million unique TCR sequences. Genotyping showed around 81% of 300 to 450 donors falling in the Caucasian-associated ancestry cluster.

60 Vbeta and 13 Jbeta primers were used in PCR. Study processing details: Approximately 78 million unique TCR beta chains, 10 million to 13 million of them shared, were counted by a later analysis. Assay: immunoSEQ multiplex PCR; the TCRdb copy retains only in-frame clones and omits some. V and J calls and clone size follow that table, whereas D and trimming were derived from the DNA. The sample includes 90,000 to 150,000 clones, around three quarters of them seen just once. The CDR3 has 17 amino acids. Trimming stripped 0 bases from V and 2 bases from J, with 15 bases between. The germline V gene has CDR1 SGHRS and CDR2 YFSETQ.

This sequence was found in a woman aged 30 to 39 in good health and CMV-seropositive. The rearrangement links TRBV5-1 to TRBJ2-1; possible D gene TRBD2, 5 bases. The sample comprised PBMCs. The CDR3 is CASSLATGSGAYNEQFF. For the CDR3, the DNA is TGCGCCAGCAGCTTGGCAACCGGCTCCGGGGCCTACAATGAGCAGTTCTTC.